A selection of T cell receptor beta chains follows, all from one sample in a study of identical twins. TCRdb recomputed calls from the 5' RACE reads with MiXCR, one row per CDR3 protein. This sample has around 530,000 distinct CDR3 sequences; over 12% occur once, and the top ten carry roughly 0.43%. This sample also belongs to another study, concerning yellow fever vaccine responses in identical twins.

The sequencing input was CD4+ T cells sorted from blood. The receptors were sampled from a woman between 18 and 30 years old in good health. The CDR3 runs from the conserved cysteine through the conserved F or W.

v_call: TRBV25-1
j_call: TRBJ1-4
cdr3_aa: CATRPGGQGWEKLFF

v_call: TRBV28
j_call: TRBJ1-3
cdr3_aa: CASSLWGQGGNTIYF

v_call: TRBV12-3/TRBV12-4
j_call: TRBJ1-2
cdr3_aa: CASSPTGMGYTF

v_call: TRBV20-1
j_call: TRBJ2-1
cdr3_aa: CSGKSPYEQFF

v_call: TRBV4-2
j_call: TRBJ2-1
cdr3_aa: CASSQNSGGSSYNEQFF

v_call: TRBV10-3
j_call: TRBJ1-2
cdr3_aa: CAISTLGGGYTF

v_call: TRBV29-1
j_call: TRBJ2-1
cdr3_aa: CSVDSPTSAEQFF

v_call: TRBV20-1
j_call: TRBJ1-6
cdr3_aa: CSARSDSTNSPLHF

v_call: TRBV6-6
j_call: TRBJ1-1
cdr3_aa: CASSSTYTEAFF

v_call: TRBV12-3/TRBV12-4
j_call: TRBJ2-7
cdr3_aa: CASRVAGGPPGEQYF

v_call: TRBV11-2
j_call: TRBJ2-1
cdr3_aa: CASSLDRRDHEQFF

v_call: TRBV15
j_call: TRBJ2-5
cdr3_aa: CATSRGGLAGGPETQYF

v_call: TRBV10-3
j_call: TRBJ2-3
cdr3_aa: CATDSADTQYF

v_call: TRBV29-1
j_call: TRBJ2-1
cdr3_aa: CSANPTNLGNEQFF

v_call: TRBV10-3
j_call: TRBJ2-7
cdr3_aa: CAISDLATRAYEQYF

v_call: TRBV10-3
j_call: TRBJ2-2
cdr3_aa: CATTGQGSNTGELFF

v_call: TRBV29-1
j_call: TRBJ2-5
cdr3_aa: CSVEVLAGQETQYF

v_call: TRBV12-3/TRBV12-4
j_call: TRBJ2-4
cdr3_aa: CASRAGTNIQYF

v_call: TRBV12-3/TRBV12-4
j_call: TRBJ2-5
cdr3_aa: CASSKTSQETQYF

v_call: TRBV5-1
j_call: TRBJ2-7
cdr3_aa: CASSTGTSGNYEEQYF

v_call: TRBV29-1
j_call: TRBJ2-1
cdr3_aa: CSVEELAGGVHEQFF

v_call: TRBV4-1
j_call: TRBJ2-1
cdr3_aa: CASSQEGSGGEQFF

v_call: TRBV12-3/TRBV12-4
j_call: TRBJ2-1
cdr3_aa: CASGEGLSNEQFF

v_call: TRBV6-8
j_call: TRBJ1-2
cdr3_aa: CASSYPWVHYGYTF

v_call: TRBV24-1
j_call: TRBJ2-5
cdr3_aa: CATSDRARQETQYF

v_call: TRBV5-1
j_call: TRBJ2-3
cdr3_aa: CASSLAGTGDTDTQYF

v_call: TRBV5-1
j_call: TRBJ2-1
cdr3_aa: CASSGSGRSYNEQFF

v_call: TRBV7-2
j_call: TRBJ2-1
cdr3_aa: CASSRDSASYNEQFF

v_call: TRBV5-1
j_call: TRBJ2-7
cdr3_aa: CASSLEDRGYYEQYF

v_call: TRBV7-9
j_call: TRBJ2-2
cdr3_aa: CASTGIGNTGELFF

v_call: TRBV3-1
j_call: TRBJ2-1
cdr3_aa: CASSTAGGNNEQFF

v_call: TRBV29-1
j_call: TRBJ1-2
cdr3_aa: CSVEVRTGKGYGYTF

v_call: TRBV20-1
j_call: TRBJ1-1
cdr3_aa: CSARVGEGAFF

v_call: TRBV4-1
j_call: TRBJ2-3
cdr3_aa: CASSQESRSGSTDTQYF

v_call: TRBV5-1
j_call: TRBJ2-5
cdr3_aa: CASSSTGKQGFHETQYF

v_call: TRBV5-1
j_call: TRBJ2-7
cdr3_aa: CASSLEASGTYEQYF

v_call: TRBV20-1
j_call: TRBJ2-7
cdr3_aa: CSAWGLAGAYEQYF

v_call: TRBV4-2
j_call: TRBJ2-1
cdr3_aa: CASSQDRGTLYNEQFF

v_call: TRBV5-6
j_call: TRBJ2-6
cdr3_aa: CASSTRTGSSAGANVLTF

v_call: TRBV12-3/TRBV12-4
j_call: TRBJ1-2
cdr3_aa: CATDRGLGGGYTF

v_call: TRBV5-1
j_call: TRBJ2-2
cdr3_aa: CASSSDSSGELFF

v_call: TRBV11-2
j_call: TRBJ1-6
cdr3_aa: CASTQSQGNNSPLHF

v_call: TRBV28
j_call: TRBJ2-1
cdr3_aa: CASSYRRQGSNEQFF

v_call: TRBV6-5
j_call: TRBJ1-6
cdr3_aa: CASSYGGANSPLHF

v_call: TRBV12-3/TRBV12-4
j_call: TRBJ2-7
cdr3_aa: CASRPKHGREQYF

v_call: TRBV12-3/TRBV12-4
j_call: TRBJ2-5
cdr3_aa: CASYLGLAGGTETQYF

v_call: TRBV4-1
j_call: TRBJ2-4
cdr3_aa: CASSQPLAKNIQYF

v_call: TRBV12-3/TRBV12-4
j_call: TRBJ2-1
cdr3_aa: CASSPEGASGNEQFF

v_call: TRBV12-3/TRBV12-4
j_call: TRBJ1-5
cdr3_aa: CASTKGSDQPQHF

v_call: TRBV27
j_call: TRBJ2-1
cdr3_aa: CASTYGDRHNEQFF

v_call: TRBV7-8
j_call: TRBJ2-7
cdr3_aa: CASSPRALPYEQYF